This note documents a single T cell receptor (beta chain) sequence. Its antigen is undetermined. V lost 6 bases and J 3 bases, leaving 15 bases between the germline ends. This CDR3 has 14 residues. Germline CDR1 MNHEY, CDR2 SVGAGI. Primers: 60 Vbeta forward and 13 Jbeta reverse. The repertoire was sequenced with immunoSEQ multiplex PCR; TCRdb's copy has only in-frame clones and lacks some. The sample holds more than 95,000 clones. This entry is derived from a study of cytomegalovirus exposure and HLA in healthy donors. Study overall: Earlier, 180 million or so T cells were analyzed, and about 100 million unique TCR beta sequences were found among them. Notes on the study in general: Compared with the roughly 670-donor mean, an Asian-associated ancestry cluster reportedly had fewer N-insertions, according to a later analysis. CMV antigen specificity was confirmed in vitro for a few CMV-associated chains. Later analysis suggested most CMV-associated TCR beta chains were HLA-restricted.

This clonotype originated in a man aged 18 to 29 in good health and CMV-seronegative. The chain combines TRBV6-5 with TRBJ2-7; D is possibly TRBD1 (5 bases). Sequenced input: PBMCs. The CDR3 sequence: CASRRQGTNYEQYF. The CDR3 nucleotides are TGTGCCAGCAGGAGGCAGGGAACCAACTACGAGCAGTACTTC.